This T cell receptor (beta chain) was captured by sequencing in a study of shared clonotypes between healthy human individuals. HIV-negative, healthy adults without recent acute infections or vaccinations were the donors. Researchers divided each subset's genomic DNA evenly across several immunoSEQ plates. Libraries were prepared by immunoSEQ multiplex PCR; TCRdb keeps only in-frame clonotypes and omits some of them. The sample has about 300,000 clones, around 72% seen once. The CDR3 has 15 amino acids. Germline CDR1 and CDR2: SGHRS and YFSETQ. Trimming pared 0 bases from V and 3 bases from J, leaving 9 bases between.

The clonotype comes from a man aged 25-40 years in good health. Sequenced: memory CD4+ T cells sorted from blood. Subset here: CD45RA-negative fraction. The chain is built from TRBV5-1 and TRBJ2-2; D remains unclear. The CDR3 region is CASSLAPGHTGELFF. CDR3 coding DNA: TGCGCCAGCAGCTTGGCCCCAGGACACACCGGGGAGCTGTTTTTT.